The clone carrying this T cell receptor (beta chain) showed up many times. The CDR3 is made up of 13 amino acids. V was trimmed by 2 bases and J by 5 bases, leaving 10 bases between them. Looked up from germline, CDR1 is LGHDT and CDR2 is YNNKEL (reference sequence). As for time point: longitudinal time-point 2. One entry per CDR3 protein, called by TCRdb with MiXCR from the 5' RACE reads. The repertoire consists of 65,000 to 95,000 distinct CDR3 sequences, with approximately 6% occurring once and the leading ten covering 7.9%. This entry comes from a study of neurological immune-mediated disorders. The rearrangement joins TRBV3-1 to TRBJ2-7; no firm D call. The source of this sequence is a woman aged 60-75 years with multiple sclerosis. Source material: PBMCs. The CDR3 loop reads CASSQTNWDEQYF. The CDR3 DNA reads as TGTGCCAGCAGCCAAACGAACTGGGACGAGCAGTACTTC.